The 6 T cell receptor beta chains listed next were all sequenced from one sample in a study of response to subunit inactivated influenza vaccine. TCRdb re-analysed the RT-PCR reads in MiXCR, keeping a single row per CDR3 protein. Of 700,000 to 800,000 distinct CDR3 sequences listed, around a sixth are singletons. The sample was PBMCs from blood, taken less than 6 days after vaccination. Receptors were obtained from a man aged 45-65 years who received an inactivated influenza vaccine.

This clonotype showed up just a few times. The chain combines TRBV4-3 with TRBJ1-6; D might be TRBD1 (5 bases). The CDR3 length is 15 residues. Trimming took off 0 bases at V and 7 bases at J, with 10 bases between the two ends. Germline CDR1 and CDR2: LGHNA and YSLEER. This CDR3 is CASSQDPGWNSPLHF. The CDR3 nucleotides are TGCGCCAGCAGCCAAGACCCAGGGTGGAATTCACCCCTCCACTTT.

V and J are TRBV27 and TRBJ2-7, with D possibly TRBD1 on 6 matching bases. This CDR3 has 13 residues. With 6 bases removed from V and 5 bases from J, the gap between germline ends came to 14 bases. Germline CDR1 is MNHEY and CDR2 is SMNVEV (reference sequence). CDR3 in DNA: TGTGCCAGCAGCTCGGGACAAGGCAACGAGCAGTACTTC. Translation gives CASSSGQGNEQYF.

This clonotype has a handful of counts. The chain links TRBV29-1 to TRBJ1-3; D perhaps matches TRBD1 (5 bases). This CDR3 has 12 amino acids. With 8 bases removed from V and 4 bases from J, the gap between germline ends came to 12 bases. Germline CDR1 and CDR2: SQVTM and ANQGSEA. CDR3 loop: CSYRDGGNTIYF. In DNA, the CDR3 is TGCAGCTATCGGGACGGAGGAAACACCATATATTTT.

This clonotype was seen only a few times. This rearrangement joins TRBV5-1 to TRBJ2-7; TRBD1 might be the D (5 bases). Trimming pared 4 bases from V and 2 bases from J, leaving 13 bases between. CDR1 is SGHRS, CDR2 YFSETQ, per germline. The CDR3 length is 14 residues. The CDR3 DNA follows: TGCGCCAGCAGCGTCCGACAGAGGCCCTACGAGCAGTACTTC. Translated, it gives CASSVRQRPYEQYF.

This clonotype turned up a few times. The chain combines TRBV29-1 with TRBJ1-1; 8 positions match TRBD1. CDR1 and CDR2 (germline): SQVTM, ANQGSEA. V gave up 6 bases and J gave up 0 bases; unmatched junction bases: 6. This CDR3 has 14 amino acids. The CDR3 nucleotides read TGCAGCGTAGAGACAGGGGAGATGAACACTGAAGCTTTCTTT. It translates to CSVETGEMNTEAFF.

The chain employs TRBV20-1 and TRBJ2-1; D uncertain. V lost 0 bases and J 9 bases, leaving 12 bases between the germline ends. Per germline, CDR1 DFQATT and CDR2 SNEGSKA (reference sequence). There are 13 residues in the CDR3. CDR3 region: CSARDRRLTEQFF. The CDR3 region has the DNA TGCAGTGCTAGAGATCGGCGACTTACTGAGCAGTTCTTC.